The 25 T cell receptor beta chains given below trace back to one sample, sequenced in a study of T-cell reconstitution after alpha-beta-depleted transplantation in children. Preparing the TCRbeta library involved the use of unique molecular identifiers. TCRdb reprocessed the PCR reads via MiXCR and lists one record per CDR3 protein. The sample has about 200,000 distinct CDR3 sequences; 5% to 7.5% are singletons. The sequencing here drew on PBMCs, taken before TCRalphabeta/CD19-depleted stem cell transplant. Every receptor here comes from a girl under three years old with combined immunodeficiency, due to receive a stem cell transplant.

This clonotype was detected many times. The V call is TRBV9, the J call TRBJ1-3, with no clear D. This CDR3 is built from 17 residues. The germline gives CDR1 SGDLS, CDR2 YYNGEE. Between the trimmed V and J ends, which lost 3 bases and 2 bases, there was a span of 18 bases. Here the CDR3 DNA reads TGTGCCAGCAGCGCAAGACCGGACGGACGAACTGGAAACACCATATATTTT. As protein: CASSARPDGRTGNTIYF.

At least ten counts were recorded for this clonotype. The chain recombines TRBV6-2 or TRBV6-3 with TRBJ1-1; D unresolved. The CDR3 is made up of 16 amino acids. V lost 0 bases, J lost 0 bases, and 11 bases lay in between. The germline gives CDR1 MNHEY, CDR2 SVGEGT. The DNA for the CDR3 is TGTGCCAGCAGTTACTCGATGAGTTGGGTGAACACTGAAGCTTTCTTT. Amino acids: CASSYSMSWVNTEAFF.

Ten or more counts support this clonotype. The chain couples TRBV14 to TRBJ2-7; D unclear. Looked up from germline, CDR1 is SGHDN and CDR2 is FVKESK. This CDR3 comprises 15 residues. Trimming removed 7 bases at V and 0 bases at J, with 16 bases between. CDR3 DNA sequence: TGTGCCAGCACTTCCGCTGAGGCAGTCTCCTACGAGCAGTACTTC. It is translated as CASTSAEAVSYEQYF. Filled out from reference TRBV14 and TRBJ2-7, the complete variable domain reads EAGVTQFPSHSVIEKGQTVTLRCDPISGHDNLYWYRRVMGKEIKFLLHFVKESKQDESGMPNNRFLAERTGGTYSTLKVQPAELEDSGVYFCASTSAEAVSYEQYFGPGTRLTVT.

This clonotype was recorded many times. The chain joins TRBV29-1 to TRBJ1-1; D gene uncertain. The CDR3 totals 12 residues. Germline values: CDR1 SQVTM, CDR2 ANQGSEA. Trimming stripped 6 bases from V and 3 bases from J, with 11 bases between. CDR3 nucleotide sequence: TGCAGCGTCCCGGGTTGGGACACTGAAGCTTTCTTT. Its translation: CSVPGWDTEAFF. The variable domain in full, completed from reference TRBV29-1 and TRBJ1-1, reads SAVISQKPSRDICQRGTSLTIQCQVDSQVTMMFWYRQQPGQSLTLIATANQGSEATYESGFVIDKFPISRPNLTFSTLTVSNMSPEDSSIYLCSVPGWDTEAFFGQGTRLTVV.

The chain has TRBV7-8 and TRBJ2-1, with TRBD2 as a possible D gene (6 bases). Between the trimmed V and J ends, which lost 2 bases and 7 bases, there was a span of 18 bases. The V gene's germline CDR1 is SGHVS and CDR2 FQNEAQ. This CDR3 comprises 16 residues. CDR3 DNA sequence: TGTGCCAGCAGCTTAACCCCGCGGAGCGGGTGGAATGAGCAGTTCTTC. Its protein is CASSLTPRSGWNEQFF.

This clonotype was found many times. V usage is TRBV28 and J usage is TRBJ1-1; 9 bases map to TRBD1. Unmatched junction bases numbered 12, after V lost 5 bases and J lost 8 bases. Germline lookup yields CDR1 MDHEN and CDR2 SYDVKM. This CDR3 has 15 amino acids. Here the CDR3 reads CASSPSYTGTGEAFF. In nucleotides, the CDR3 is TGTGCCAGCAGTCCATCTTATACGGGGACAGGGGAAGCTTTCTTT. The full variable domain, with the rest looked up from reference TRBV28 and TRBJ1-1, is DVKVTQSSRYLVKRTGEKVFLECVQDMDHENMFWYRQDPGLGLRLIYFSYDVKMKEKGDIPEGYSVSREKKERFSLILESASTNQTSMYLCASSPSYTGTGEAFFGQGTRLTVV.

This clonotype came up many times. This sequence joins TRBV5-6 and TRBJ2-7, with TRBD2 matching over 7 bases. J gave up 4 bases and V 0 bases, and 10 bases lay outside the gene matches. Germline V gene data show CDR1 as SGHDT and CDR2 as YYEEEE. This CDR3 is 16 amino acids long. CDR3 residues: CASSLALGGSLYEQYF. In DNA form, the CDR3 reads TGTGCCAGCAGCTTGGCACTCGGGGGGTCACTATACGAGCAGTACTTC.

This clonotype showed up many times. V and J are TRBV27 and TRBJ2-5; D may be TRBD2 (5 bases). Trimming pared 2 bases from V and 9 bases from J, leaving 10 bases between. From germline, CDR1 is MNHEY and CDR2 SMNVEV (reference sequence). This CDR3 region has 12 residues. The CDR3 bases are TGTGCCAGCAGTTTAAGGGCGGGTCCCCAGTACTTC. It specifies CASSLRAGPQYF.

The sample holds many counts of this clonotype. CDR3 DNA: TGTGCCAGCAGCTTTAGGTTCGGTCACCCTCGGATGGCGTTGAACACTGAAGCTTTCTTT. Amino acid sequence: CASSFRFGHPRMALNTEAFF. V gene TRBV7-4 combines with J gene TRBJ1-1; D unresolved. V lost 3 bases, J lost 0 bases, and 26 bases lay in between. The CDR3 covers 20 residues. The germline gives CDR1 SGHVT, CDR2 SQSDAQ. The entire variable domain, with the rest obtained from reference TRBV7-4 and TRBJ1-1, is as follows: GAGVSQSPRYKVAKRGRDVALRCDSISGHVTLYWYRQTLGQGSEVLTYSQSDAQRDKSGRPSGRFSAERPERSVSTLKIQRTEQGDSAVYLCASSFRFGHPRMALNTEAFFGQGTRLTVV.

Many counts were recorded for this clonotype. This chain's CDR3 is CASSFLRSTGPDSGANVLTF. The CDR3 nucleotides read TGTGCCAGCAGTTTCCTCCGTAGCACAGGGCCCGACTCTGGGGCCAACGTCCTGACTTTC. The V and J genes are TRBV6-5 and TRBJ2-6; possible D gene TRBD1, 6 bases. Trimming removed 4 bases from V and 0 bases from J, with 22 bases in between. The CDR3 runs to 20 residues. Germline V CDR1 and CDR2: MNHEY, SVGAGI.

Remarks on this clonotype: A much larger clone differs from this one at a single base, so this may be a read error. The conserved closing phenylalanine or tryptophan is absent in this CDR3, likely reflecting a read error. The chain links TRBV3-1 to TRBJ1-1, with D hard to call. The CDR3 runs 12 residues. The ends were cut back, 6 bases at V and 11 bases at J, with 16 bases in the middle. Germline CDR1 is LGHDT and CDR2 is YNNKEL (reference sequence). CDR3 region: CASSFRRAEAFC. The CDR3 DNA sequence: TGTGCCAGCAGTTTTCGACGCGCCGAGGCTTTCTGT.

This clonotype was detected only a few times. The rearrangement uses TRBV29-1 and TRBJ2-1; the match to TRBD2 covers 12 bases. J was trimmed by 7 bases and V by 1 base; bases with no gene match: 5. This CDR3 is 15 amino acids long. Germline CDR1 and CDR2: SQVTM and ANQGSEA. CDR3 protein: CSVEVLAGGPNEQFF. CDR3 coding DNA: TGCAGCGTTGAAGTTCTAGCGGGGGGGCCGAATGAGCAGTTCTTC.

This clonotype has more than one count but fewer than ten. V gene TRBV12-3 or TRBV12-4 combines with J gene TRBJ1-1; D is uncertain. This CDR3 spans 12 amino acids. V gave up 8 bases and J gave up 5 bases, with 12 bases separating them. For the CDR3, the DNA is TGTGCCAGCCGTCAAGGGAGGACTGAAGCTTTCTTT. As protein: CASRQGRTEAFF.

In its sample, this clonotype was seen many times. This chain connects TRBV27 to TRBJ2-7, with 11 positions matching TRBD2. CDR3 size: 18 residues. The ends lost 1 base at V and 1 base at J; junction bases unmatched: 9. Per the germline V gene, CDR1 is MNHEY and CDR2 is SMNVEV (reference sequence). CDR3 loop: CASSLYVPGLAASYEQYF. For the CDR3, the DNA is TGTGCCAGCAGTTTATATGTACCGGGACTAGCGGCATCCTACGAGCAGTACTTC.

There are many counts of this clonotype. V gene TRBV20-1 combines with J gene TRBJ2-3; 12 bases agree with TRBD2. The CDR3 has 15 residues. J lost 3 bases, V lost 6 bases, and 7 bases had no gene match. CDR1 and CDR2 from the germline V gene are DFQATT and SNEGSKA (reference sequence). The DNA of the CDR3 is TGCAGTGCCCGTACTACTAGCGGGAGGACAGATACGCAGTATTTT. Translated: CSARTTSGRTDTQYF.

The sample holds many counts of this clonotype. The CDR3 spells CASSLISDTGELFF. The CDR3 bases are TGCGCCAGCAGCTTGATCTCGGACACCGGGGAGCTGTTTTTT. The chain has TRBV5-1 and TRBJ2-2, with D hard to call. Trimming cost V 1 base and J 3 bases, with 7 bases left between them. This CDR3 contains 14 residues. Germline lookup yields CDR1 SGHRS and CDR2 YFSETQ.

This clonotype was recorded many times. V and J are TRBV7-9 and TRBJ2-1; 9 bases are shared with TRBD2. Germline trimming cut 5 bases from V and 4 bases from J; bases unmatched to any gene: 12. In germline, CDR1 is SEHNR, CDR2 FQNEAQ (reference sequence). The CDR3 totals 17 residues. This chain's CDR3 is CASSPNPGLADYNEQFF. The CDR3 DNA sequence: TGTGCCAGCAGCCCCAACCCGGGACTAGCTGATTACAATGAGCAGTTCTTC.

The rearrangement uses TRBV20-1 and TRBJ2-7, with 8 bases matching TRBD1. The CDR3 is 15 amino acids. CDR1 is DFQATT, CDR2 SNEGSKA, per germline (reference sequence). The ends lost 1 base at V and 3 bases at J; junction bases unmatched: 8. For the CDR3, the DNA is TGCAGTGCTAGAGGTGCAGGGGGCCACGTCTACGAGCAGTACTTC. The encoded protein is CSARGAGGHVYEQYF.

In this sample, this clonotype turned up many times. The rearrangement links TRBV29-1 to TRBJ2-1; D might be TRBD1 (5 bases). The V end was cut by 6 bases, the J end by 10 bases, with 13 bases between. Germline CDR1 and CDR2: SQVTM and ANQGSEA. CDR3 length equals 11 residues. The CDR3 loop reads CSVGPYEEQFF. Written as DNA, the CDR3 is TGCAGCGTGGGGCCTTACGAGGAGCAGTTCTTC.

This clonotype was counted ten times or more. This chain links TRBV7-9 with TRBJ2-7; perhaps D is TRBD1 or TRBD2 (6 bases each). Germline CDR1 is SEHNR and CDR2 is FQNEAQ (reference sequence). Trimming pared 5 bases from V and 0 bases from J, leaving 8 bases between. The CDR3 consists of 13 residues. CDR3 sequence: CASSAGHSYEQYF. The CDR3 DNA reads TGTGCCAGCAGCGCGGGACACTCCTACGAGCAGTACTTC. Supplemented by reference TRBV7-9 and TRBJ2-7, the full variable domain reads DTGVSQNPRHKITKRGQNVTFRCDPISEHNRLYWYRQTLGQGPEFLTYFQNEAQLEKSRLLSDRFSAERPKGSFSTLEIQRTEQGDSAMYLCASSAGHSYEQYFGPGTRLTVT.

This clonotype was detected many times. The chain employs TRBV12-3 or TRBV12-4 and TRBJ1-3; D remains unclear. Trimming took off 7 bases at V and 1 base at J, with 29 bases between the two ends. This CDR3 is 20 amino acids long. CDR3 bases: TGTGCCAGCACCCCAGTCCGCGCGCTCTGGAAGTCCCAATCTGGAAACACCATATATTTT. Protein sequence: CASTPVRALWKSQSGNTIYF.

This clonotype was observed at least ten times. The CDR3 coding sequence is TGTGCCAGCAGCTTAGGGACAGGGGATGGGGGTCAGCCCCAGCATTTT. It yields the protein CASSLGTGDGGQPQHF. The chain employs TRBV7-9 and TRBJ1-5; 9 nucleotides align to TRBD1. V was pared by 1 base and J by 6 bases, with 7 bases of the junction left unmatched. This CDR3 comprises 16 residues. The germline V gene encodes CDR1 SEHNR and CDR2 FQNEAQ (reference sequence).

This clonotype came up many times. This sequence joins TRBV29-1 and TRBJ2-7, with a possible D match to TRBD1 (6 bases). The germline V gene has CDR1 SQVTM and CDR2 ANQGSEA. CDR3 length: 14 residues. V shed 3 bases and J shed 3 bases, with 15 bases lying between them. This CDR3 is CSVEGQGKNYEQYF. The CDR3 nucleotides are TGCAGCGTTGAGGGTCAGGGGAAGAACTACGAGCAGTACTTC.

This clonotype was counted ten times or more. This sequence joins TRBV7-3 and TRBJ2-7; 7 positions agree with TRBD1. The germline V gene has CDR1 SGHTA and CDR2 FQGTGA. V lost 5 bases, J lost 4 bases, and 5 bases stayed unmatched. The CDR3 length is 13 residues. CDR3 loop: CASSANRGYEQYF. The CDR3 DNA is TGTGCCAGCAGCGCAAACAGGGGTTACGAGCAGTACTTC. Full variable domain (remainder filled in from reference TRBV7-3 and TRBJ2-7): GAGVSQTPSNKVTEKGKYVELRCDPISGHTALYWYRQSLGQGPEFLIYFQGTGAADDSGLPNDRFFAVRPEGSVSTLKIQRTERGDSAVYLCASSANRGYEQYFGPGTRLTVT.

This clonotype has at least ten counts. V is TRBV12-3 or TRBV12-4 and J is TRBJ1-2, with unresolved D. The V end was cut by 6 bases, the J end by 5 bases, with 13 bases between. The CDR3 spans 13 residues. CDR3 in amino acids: CASSLTVGYGYTF. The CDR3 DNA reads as TGTGCCAGCAGCCTGACCGTCGGATATGGCTACACCTTC.